One and the same sample provided the 11 T cell receptor beta chains below, sequenced in a study of T cells after somatic rescue of genetic block. Method: immunoSEQ multiplex PCR; TCRdb's copy keeps in-frame clones and lacks some. Seen here are roughly 92,000 clones, more than 80% observed once, and the top ten hold around 1.5%. The source material was peripheral blood mononuclear cells (PBMCs). Receptors originate from a young woman.

V gene TRBV4-1 combines with J gene TRBJ2-1; 9 bases map to TRBD1. Germline CDR1 MGHRA, CDR2 YSYEKL. This CDR3 region has 16 residues. After removal of 2 bases from V and 5 bases from J, the junction contained 7 bases not matched to a gene. The CDR3 sequence is CASSQLDRGYNNEQFF. In DNA form, the CDR3 reads TGCGCCAGCAGCCAACTCGACAGGGGGTATAACAATGAGCAGTTCTTC.

V gene TRBV7-6 combines with J gene TRBJ2-7, with TRBD1 as a possible D gene (6 bases). This CDR3 is built from 17 residues. The germline V gene encodes CDR1 SGHVS and CDR2 FNYEAQ. V lost 0 bases and J 1 base, leaving 16 bases between the germline ends. In nucleotides, the CDR3 is TGTGCCAGCAGCTTAGCGTTGGCCAGTACAGGGTCCTACGAGCAGTACTTC. Amino acid sequence: CASSLALASTGSYEQYF. Full variable domain (missing parts from reference TRBV7-6 and TRBJ2-7): GAGVSQSPRYKVTKRGQDVALRCDPISGHVSLYWYRQALGQGPEFLTYFNYEAQQDKSGLPNDRFSAERPEGSISTLTIQRTEQRDSAMYRCASSLALASTGSYEQYFGPGTRLTVT.

CDR3 coding DNA: TGCGCCAGCAGCCAATTGGACGGGGGGGAACAGCCCCAGCATTTT. Its translation is CASSQLDGGEQPQHF. The rearrangement links TRBV4-1 to TRBJ1-5; D perhaps matches TRBD1 (5 bases). V was shortened by 2 bases and J by 7 bases, with 15 bases between the two germline ends. The CDR3 spans 15 residues. The germline gives CDR1 MGHRA, CDR2 YSYEKL.

The chain joins TRBV30 to TRBJ2-5; D is unclear. Germline CDR1 is GTSNPN and CDR2 is SVGIG (reference sequence). With 0 bases removed from V and 3 bases from J, the gap between germline ends came to 5 bases. CDR3 length equals 12 residues. In DNA form, the CDR3 reads TGTGCCTGGAGTGTGGCCGAAGAGACCCAGTACTTC. It specifies CAWSVAEETQYF. The whole variable domain, filled in from reference TRBV30 and TRBJ2-5, reads SQTIHQWPATLVQPVGSPLSLECTVEGTSNPNLYWYRQAAGRGLQLLFYSVGIGQISSEVPQNLSASRPQDRQFILSSKKLLLSDSGFYLCAWSVAEETQYFGPGTRLLVL.

CDR3 residues: CASSLRPLSEAFF. The DNA for the CDR3 is TGTGCCAGCAGCTTAAGACCTCTAAGCGAAGCTTTCTTT. The chain combines TRBV11-3 with TRBJ1-1; D remains unclear. Germline-derived CDR1 and CDR2 are SGHNT and YENEEA. The CDR3 contains 13 residues. V lost 2 bases, J lost 8 bases, and 12 bases lay in between.

This chain joins TRBV5-1 and TRBJ1-2, with no clear D. The V end lost 4 bases, the J end lost 5 bases, and 15 bases lay between the germline ends. The CDR3 runs to 14 residues. From germline, CDR1 is SGHRS and CDR2 YFSETQ. This chain's CDR3 is CASSPRVDGYGYTF. DNA for the CDR3: TGCGCCAGCAGCCCTCGCGTAGACGGATATGGCTACACCTTC.

This clone was counted a single time. The rearrangement uses TRBV7-9 and TRBJ1-3, with D unresolved. V gave up 4 bases and J gave up 2 bases, with 6 bases separating them. CDR3 length equals 13 residues. Germline assignment: CDR1 SEHNR and CDR2 FQNEAQ (reference sequence). In DNA, the CDR3 is TGTGCCAGCAGCTCCGAAGCTGGAAACACCATATATTTT. It is translated as CASSSEAGNTIYF.

V gene TRBV4-3 combines with J gene TRBJ1-2; D is undetermined. CDR3 length equals 14 residues. V lost 5 bases, J lost 8 bases, and 18 bases lay in between. Germline CDR1 reads LGHNA; CDR2 reads YSLEER. CDR3 bases: TGCGCCAGCAGCGTAAGCAAAGGTTTTTCGGGCTACACCTTC. This encodes CASSVSKGFSGYTF.

This clone was recorded once. The rearrangement uses TRBV11-1 and TRBJ2-7, with 11 bases fitting TRBD1. V shed 4 bases and J 3 bases; nucleotides not matched to a gene: 5. CDR1 and CDR2 (germline): SGHAT, FQDESV (reference sequence). The CDR3 totals 15 residues. The CDR3 loop reads CASSSRDRGIYEQYF. In DNA form, the CDR3 reads TGTGCCAGCAGCTCCCGGGACAGGGGGATCTACGAGCAGTACTTC.

CDR3 sequence (DNA): TGCGCCAGCAGCTTAAGCGGGGCAGGCAAGAACACTGAAGCTTTCTTT. Translated, it gives CASSLSGAGKNTEAFF. The chain has TRBV5-1 and TRBJ1-1; the D gene is possibly TRBD1 (5 bases). V was shortened by 2 bases and J by 1 base, with 15 bases between the two germline ends. The germline V gene has CDR1 SGHRS and CDR2 YFSETQ. This CDR3 has 16 residues.

The chain employs TRBV9 and TRBJ2-5, with 7 nucleotides matching TRBD1. The CDR3 has 14 residues. Per germline, CDR1 SGDLS and CDR2 YYNGEE. Trimming cost V 3 bases and J 6 bases; bases outside gene matches: 8. CDR3 residues: CASSGGQVAKTQYF. In DNA form, the CDR3 reads TGTGCCAGCAGCGGCGGACAGGTTGCGAAGACCCAGTACTTC.